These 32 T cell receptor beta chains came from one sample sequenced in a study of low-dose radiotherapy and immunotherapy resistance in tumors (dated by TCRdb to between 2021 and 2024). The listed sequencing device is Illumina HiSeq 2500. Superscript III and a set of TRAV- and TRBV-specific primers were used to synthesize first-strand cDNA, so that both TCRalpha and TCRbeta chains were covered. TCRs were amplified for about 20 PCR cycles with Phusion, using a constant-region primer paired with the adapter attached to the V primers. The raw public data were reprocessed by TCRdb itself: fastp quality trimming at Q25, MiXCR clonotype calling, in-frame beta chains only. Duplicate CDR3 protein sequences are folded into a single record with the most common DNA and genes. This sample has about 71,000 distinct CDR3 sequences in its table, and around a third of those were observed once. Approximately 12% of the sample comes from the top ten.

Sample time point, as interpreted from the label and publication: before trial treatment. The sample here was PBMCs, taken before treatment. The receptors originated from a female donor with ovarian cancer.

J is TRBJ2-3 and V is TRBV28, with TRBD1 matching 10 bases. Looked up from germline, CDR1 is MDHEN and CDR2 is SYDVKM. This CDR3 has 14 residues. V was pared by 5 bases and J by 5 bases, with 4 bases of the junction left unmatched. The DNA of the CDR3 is TGTGCCAGCAGTGACAGGGGGCGTAGAGATACGCAGTATTTT. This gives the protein CASSDRGRRDTQYF.

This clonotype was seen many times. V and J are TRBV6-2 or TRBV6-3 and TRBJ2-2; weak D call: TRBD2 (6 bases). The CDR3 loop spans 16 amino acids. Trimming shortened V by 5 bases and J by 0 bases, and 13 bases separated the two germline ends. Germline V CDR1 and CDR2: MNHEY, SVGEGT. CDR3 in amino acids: CASSRRGGANTGELFF. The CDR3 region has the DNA TGTGCCAGCAGTCGTCGTGGAGGGGCGAACACCGGGGAGCTGTTTTTT.

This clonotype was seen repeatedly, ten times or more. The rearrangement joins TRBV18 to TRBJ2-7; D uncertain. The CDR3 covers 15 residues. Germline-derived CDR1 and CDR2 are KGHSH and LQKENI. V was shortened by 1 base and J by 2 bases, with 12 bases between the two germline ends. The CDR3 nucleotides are TGTGCCAGCTCACCACTAGGCAGCTTACCCTACGAGCAGTACTTC. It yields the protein CASSPLGSLPYEQYF.

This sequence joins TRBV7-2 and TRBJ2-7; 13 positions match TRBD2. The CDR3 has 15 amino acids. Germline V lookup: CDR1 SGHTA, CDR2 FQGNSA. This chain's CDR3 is CDTSELAGGTREQYF. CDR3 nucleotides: TGTGACACCAGCGAACTAGCGGGGGGGACGCGAGAGCAGTACTTC.

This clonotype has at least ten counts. CDR3 loop: CAWRLAGNSYEQYF. The CDR3 coding sequence is TGTGCCTGGCGACTAGCGGGCAACTCCTACGAGCAGTACTTC. V gene TRBV30 combines with J gene TRBJ2-7, with TRBD2 matching 10 bases. The CDR3 spans 14 residues. J was trimmed by 0 bases and V by 5 bases; bases with no gene match: 4. CDR1 is GTSNPN, CDR2 SVGIG, per germline (reference sequence).

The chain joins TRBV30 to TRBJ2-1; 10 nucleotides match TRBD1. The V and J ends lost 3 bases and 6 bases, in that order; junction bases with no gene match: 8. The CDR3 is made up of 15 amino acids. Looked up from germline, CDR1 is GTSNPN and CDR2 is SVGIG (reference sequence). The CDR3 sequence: CAWSNPGTGVNEQFF. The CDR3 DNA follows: TGTGCCTGGAGCAATCCCGGGACAGGGGTCAATGAGCAGTTCTTC.

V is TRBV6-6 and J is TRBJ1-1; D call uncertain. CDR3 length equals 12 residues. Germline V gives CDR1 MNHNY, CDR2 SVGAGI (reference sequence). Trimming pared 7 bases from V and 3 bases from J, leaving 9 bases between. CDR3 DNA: TGTGCCAGCAATCTGGCCCACACTGAAGCTTTCTTT. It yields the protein CASNLAHTEAFF.

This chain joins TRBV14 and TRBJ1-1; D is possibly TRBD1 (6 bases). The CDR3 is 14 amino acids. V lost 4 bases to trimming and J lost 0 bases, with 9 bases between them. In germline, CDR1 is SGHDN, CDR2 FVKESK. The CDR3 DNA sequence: TGTGCCAGCAGCCCTCAGGGGTTGAACACTGAAGCTTTCTTT. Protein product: CASSPQGLNTEAFF.

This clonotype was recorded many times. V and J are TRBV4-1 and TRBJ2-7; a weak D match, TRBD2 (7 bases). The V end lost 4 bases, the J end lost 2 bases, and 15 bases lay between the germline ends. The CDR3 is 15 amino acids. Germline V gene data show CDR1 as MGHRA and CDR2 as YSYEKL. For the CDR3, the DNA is TGCGCCAGCAGCCCAGTAGGCGGGGGCCCCTACGAGCAGTACTTC. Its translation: CASSPVGGGPYEQYF.

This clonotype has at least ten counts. The CDR3 DNA follows: TGCAGCGTTGGGGAGAGTTACGAGCAGTACTTC. Protein sequence: CSVGESYEQYF. This sequence joins TRBV29-1 and TRBJ2-7; D is perhaps TRBD2 (5 bases). The CDR3 runs to 11 residues. CDR1 and CDR2 from the germline V gene are SQVTM and ANQGSEA. V dropped 4 bases and J dropped 4 bases, with 8 bases sitting between them.

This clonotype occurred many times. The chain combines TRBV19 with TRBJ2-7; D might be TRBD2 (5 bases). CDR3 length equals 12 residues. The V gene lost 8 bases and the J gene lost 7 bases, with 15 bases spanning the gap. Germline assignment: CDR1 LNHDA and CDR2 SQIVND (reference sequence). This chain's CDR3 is CASRGGMEEQYF. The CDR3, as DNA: TGTGCCAGTCGGGGTGGGATGGAGGAGCAGTACTTC.

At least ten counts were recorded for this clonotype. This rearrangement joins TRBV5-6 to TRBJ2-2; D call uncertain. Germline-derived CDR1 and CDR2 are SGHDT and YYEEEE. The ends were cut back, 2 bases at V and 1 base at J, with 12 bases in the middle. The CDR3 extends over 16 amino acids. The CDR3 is CASSFLGTENTGELFF. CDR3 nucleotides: TGTGCCAGCAGCTTTTTGGGCACAGAGAACACCGGGGAGCTGTTTTTT.

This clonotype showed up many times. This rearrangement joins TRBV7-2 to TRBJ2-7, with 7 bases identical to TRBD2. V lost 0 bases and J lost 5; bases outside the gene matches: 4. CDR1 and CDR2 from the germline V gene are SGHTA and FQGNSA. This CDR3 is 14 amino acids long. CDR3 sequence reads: CASSLAGGPHEQYF. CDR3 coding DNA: TGTGCCAGCAGCTTAGCGGGAGGGCCCCACGAGCAGTACTTC.

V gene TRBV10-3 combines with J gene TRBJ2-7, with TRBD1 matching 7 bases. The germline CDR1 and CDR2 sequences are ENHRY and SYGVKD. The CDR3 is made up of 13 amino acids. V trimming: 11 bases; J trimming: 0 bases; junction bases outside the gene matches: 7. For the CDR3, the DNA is TGTGCCGGCGCGACAGGGAACTCCTACGAGCAGTACTTC. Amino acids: CAGATGNSYEQYF.

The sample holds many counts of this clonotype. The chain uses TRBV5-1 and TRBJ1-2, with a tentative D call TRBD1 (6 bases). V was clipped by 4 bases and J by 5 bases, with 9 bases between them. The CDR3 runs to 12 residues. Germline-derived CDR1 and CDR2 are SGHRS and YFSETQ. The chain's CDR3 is CASSPGQYGYTF. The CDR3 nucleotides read TGCGCCAGCAGCCCCGGACAGTATGGCTACACCTTC. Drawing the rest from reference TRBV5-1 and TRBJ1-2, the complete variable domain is KAGVTQTPRYLIKTRGQQVTLSCSPISGHRSVSWYQQTPGQGLQFLFEYFSETQRNKGNFPGRFSGRQFSNSRSEMNVSTLELGDSALYLCASSPGQYGYTFGSGTRLTVV.

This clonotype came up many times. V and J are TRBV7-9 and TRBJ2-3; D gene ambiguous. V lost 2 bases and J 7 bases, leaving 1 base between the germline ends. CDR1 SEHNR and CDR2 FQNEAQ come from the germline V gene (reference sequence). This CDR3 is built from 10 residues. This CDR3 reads CASSLNTQYF. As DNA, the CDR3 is TGTGCCAGCAGCTTAAATACGCAGTATTTT.

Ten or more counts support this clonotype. CDR3 residues: CASSYMSSYNEQFF. CDR3 in DNA: TGTGCCAGCAGCTATATGTCTTCCTACAATGAGCAGTTCTTC. V gene TRBV6-2 or TRBV6-3 combines with J gene TRBJ2-1; D gene ambiguous. V dropped 6 bases and J dropped 1 base, with 10 bases sitting between them. Germline CDR1 MNHEY, CDR2 SVGEGT. This CDR3 comprises 14 residues.

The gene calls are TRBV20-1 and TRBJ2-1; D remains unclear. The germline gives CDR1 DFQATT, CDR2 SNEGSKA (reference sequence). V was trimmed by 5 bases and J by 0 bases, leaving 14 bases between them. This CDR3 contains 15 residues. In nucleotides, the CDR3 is TGCAGTGCTGCTCCAGCGTGGAGCTCCTACAATGAGCAGTTCTTC. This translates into CSAAPAWSSYNEQFF.

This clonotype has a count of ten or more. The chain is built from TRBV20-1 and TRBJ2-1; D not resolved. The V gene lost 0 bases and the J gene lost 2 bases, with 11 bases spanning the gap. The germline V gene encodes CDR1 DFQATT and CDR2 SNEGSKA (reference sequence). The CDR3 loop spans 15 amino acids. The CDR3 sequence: CSARDLSGTYNEQFF. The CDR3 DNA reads TGCAGTGCTAGAGATCTGAGTGGCACCTACAATGAGCAGTTCTTC.

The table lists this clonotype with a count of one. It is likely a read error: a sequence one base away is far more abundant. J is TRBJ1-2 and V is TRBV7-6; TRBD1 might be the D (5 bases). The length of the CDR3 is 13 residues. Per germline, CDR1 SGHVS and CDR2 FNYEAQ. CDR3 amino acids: CASSLRGDYVYTF. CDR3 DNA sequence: TGTGCCAGCAGCTTAAGGGGTGACTATGTCTACACCTTC. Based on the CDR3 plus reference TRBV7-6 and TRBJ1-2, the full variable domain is GAGVSQSPRYKVTKRGQDVALRCDPISGHVSLYWYRQALGQGPEFLTYFNYEAQQDKSGLPNDRFSAERPEGSISTLTIQRTEQRDSAMYRCASSLRGDYVYTFGSGTRLTVV.

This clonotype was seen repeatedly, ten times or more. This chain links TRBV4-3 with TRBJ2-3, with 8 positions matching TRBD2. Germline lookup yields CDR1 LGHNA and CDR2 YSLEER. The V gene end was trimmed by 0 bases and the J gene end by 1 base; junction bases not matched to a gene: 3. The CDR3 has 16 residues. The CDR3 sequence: CASSQDPREGTDTQYF. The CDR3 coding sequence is TGCGCCAGCAGCCAAGATCCGCGGGAGGGCACAGATACGCAGTATTTT.

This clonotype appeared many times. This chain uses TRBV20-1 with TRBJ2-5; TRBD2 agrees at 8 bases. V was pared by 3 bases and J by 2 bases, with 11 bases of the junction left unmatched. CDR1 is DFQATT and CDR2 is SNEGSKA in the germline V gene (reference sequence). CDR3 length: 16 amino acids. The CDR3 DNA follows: TGCAGTGCTAGGCCGTTAGCGGGGCGGGGGCAAGAGACCCAGTACTTC. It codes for CSARPLAGRGQETQYF.

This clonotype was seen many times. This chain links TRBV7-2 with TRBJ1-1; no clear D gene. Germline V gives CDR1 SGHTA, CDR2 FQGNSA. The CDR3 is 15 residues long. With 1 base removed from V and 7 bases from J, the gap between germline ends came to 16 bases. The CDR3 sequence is CASSLDGGVGDEAFF. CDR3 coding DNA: TGTGCCAGCAGCTTAGATGGCGGGGTTGGTGATGAAGCTTTCTTT.

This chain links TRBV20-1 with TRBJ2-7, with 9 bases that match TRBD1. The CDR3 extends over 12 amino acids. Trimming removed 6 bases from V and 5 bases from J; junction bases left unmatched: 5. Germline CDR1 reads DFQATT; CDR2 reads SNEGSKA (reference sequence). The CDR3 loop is CSANRGRDEQYF. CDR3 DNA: TGCAGTGCCAACAGGGGGCGCGACGAGCAGTACTTC.

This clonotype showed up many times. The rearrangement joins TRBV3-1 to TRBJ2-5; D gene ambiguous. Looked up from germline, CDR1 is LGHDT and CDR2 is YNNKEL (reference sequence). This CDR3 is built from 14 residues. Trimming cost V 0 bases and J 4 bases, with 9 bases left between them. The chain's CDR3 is CASSQELKLETQYF. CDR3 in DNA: TGTGCCAGCAGCCAAGAATTAAAGCTAGAGACCCAGTACTTC.

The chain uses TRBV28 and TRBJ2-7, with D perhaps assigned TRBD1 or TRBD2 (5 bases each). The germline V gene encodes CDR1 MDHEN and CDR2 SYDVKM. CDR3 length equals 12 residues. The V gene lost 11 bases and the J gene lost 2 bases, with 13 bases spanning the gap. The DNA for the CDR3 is TGTGCCCTAAGGGACGCAGCCTACGAGCAGTACTTC. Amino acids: CALRDAAYEQYF.

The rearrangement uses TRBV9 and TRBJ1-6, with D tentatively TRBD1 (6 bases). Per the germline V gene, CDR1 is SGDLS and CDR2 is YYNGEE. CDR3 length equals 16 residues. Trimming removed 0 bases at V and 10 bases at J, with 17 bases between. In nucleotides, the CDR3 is TGTGCCAGCAGCGTAGCTGGCCAGGGGATGGTCTCACCCCTCCACTTT. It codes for CASSVAGQGMVSPLHF.

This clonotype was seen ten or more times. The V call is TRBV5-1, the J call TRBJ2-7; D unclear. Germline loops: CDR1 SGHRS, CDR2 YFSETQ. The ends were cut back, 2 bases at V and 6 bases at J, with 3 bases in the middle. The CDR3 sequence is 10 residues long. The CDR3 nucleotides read TGCGCCAGCAGCTTAAGCGAGCAGTACTTC. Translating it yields CASSLSEQYF.

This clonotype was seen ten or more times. In DNA form, the CDR3 reads TGTGCCAGCAGCCGTGCGGGTGTCTCCTACGAGCAGTACTTC. It is translated as CASSRAGVSYEQYF. This rearrangement joins TRBV11-2 to TRBJ2-7; possible D gene TRBD2, 5 bases. In germline, CDR1 is SGHAT, CDR2 FQNNGV. Trimming left V 5 bases short and J 0 bases short, with 11 bases between. The CDR3 is 14 residues long.

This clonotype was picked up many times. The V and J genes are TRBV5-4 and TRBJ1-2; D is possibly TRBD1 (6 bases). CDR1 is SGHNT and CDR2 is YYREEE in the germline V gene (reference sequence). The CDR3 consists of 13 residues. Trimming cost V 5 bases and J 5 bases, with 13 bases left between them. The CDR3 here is CASSLGQRYGYTF. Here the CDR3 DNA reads TGTGCCAGCAGTCTCGGACAGAGATATGGCTACACCTTC.

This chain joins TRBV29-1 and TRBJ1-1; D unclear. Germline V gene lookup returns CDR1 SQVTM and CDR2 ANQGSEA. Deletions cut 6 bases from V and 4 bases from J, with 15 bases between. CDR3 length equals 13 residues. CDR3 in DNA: TGCAGCGTCGTGGGGAGGGCGGGCACTGAAGCTTTCTTT. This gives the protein CSVVGRAGTEAFF.

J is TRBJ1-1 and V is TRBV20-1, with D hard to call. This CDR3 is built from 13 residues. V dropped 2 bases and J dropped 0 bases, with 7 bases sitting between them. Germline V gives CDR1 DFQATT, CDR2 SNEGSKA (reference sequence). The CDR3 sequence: CSARIGLNTEAFF. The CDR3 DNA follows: TGCAGTGCTAGAATCGGGTTGAACACTGAAGCTTTCTTT.